This TCR beta chain was documented in a study of Graves' ophthalmopathy and Graves' hyperthyroidism. About the study: Untreated patients at initial diagnosis provided peripheral blood.

As for this clonotype: Its antigen is currently unknown. A much larger clone differs from this one at a single base, so this may be a read error.

As the template, RNA transcripts were used to amplify TCR beta CDR3 regions. The library came from an HTBI-primed first-round RT-PCR and a second-round multiplex PCR. Each CDR3 protein gets one entry after TCRdb re-called the multiplex PCR reads with MiXCR. The sample lists almost 750,000 distinct CDR3 sequences; roughly 41% were seen once. With 4 bases removed from V and 7 bases from J, the gap between germline ends came to 16 bases. Per the germline V gene, CDR1 is SNHLY and CDR2 is FYNNEI. The CDR3 is 14 residues long. Lactation, pregnancy, uncontrolled infections and other autoimmune diseases were all grounds for excluding patients. General study points: Ophthalmopathy progression prediction by the model yielded a sensitivity of roughly 67% and a specificity of under 85%.

The V call is TRBV2, the J call TRBJ1-1; a weak D match, TRBD1 (5 bases). The sequenced sample consisted of peripheral blood. The TCR was taken from an adult man with Graves' ophthalmopathy. CDR3 DNA: TGTGCCAGCAGTGTTGGCAGGGTGTATATTGAAGCTTTCTTT. Translated, it gives CASSVGRVYIEAFF.